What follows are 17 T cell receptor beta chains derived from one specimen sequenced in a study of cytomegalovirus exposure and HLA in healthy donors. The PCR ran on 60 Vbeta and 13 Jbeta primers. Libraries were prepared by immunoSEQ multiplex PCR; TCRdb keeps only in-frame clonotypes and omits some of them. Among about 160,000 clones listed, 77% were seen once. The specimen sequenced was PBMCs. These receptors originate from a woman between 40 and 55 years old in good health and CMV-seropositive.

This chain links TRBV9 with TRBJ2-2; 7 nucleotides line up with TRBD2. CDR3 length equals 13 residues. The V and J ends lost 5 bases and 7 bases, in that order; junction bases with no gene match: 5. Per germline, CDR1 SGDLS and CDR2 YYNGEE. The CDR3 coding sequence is TGTGCCAGCAGGCGGGAGATAGGCGGGGAGCTGTTTTTT. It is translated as CASRREIGGELFF.

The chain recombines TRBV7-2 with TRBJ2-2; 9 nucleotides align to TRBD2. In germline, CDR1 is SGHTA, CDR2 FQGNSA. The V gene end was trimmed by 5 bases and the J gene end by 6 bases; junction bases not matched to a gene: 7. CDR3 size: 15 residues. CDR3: CASSPGLAVAGELFF. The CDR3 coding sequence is TGTGCCAGCAGCCCGGGACTAGCCGTCGCCGGGGAGCTGTTTTTT.

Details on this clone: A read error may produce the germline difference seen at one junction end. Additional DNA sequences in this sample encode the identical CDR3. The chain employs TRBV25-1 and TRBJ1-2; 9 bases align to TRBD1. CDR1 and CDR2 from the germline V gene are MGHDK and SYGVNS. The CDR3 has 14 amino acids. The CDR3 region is CASSGGTGWSGYTF. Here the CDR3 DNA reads TGCGCCAGCAGTGGAGGGACAGGGTGGAGTGGCTACACCTTC.

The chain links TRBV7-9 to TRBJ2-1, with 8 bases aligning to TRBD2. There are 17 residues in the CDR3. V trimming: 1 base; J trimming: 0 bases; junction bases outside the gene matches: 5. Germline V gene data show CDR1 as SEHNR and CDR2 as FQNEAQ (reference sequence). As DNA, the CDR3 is TGTGCCAGCAGCTTAGGGGGCGGGAGGAGCTCCTACAATGAGCAGTTCTTC. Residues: CASSLGGGRSSYNEQFF.

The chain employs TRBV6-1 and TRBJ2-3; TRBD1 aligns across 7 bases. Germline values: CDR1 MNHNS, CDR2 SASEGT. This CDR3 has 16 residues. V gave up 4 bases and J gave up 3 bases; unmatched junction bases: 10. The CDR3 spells CASSGLGQDPTDTQYF. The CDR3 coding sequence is TGTGCCAGCAGTGGCCTAGGACAGGACCCAACAGATACGCAGTATTTT.

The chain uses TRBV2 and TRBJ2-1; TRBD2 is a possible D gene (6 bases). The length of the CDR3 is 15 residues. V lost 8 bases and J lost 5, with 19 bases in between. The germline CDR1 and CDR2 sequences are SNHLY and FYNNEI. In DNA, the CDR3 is TGTGCCAGCGGAAGAACTAGCAGGGATCACAATGAGCAGTTCTTC. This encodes CASGRTSRDHNEQFF.

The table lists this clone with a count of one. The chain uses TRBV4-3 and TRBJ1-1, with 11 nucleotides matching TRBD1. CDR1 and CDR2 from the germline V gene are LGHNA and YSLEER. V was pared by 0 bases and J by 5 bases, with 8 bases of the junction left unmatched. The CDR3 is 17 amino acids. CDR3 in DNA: TGCGCCAGCAGCCAAGACCTTAGGACAGGGGGCCGGACTGAAGCTTTCTTT. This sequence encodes CASSQDLRTGGRTEAFF.

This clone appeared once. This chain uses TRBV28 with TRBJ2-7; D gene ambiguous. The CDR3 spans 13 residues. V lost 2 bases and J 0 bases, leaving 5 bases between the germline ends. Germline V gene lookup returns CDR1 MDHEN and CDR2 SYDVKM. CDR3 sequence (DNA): TGTGCCAGCAGTTTAGTAAACTCCTACGAGCAGTACTTC. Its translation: CASSLVNSYEQYF. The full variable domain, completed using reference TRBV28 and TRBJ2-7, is DVKVTQSSRYLVKRTGEKVFLECVQDMDHENMFWYRQDPGLGLRLIYFSYDVKMKEKGDIPEGYSVSREKKERFSLILESASTNQTSMYLCASSLVNSYEQYFGPGTRLTVT.

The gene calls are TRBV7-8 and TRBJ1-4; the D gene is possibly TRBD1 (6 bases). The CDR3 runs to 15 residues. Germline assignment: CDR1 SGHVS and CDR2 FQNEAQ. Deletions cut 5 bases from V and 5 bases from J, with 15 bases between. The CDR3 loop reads CASSPRQELNEKLFF. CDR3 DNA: TGTGCCAGCAGCCCCAGACAGGAGCTCAATGAAAAACTGTTTTTT. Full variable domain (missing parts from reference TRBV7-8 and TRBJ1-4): GAGVSQSPRYKVAKRGQDVALRCDPISGHVSLFWYQQALGQGPEFLTYFQNEAQLDKSGLPSDRFFAERPEGSVSTLKIQRTQQEDSAVYLCASSPRQELNEKLFFGSGTQLSVL.

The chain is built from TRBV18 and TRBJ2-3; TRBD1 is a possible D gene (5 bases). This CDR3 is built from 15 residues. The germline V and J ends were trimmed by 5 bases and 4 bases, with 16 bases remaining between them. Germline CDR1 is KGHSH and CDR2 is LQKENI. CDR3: CASSSTGKGADTQYF. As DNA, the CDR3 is TGTGCCAGCTCATCCACCGGTAAAGGGGCAGATACGCAGTATTTT.

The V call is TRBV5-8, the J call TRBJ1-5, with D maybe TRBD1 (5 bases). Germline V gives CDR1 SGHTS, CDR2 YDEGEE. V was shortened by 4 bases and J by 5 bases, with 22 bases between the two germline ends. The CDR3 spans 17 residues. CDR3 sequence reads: CASSRVAQVGSDQPQHF. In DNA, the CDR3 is TGTGCCAGCAGCCGGGTAGCACAGGTAGGGTCGGATCAGCCCCAGCATTTT.

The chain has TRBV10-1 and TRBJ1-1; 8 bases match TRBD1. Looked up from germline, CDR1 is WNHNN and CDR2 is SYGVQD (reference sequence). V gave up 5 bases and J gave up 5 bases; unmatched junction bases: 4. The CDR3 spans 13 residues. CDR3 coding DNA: TGCGCCAGCAGTTCGGACAGGGTGACTGAAGCTTTCTTT. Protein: CASSSDRVTEAFF.

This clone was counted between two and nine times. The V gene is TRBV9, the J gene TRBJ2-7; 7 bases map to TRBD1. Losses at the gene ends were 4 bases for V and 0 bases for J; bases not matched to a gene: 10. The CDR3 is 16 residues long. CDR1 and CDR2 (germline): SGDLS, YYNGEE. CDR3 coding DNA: TGTGCCAGCAGCCCAGGGACAGTTTGGAGCTCCTACGAGCAGTACTTC. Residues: CASSPGTVWSSYEQYF. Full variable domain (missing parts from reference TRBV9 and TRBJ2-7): DSGVTQTPKHLITATGQRVTLRCSPRSGDLSVYWYQQSLDQGLQFLIQYYNGEERAKGNILERFSAQQFPDLHSELNLSSLELGDSALYFCASSPGTVWSSYEQYFGPGTRLTVT.

CDR3 residues: CASSLAVLPGNTIYF. The CDR3 nucleotides are TGTGCCAGCAGCTTGGCGGTGTTACCTGGAAACACCATATATTTT. V usage is TRBV5-8 and J usage is TRBJ1-3; D unresolved. Trimming cost V 0 bases and J 2 bases, with 9 bases left between them. This CDR3 comprises 15 residues. Germline V gene sequence: CDR1 SGHTS, CDR2 YDEGEE.

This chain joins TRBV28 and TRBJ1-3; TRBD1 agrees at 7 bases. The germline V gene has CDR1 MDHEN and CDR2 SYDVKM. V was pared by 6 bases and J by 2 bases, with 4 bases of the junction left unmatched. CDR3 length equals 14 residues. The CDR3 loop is CASSLGQAGNTIYF. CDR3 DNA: TGTGCCAGCAGCCTAGGACAGGCTGGAAACACCATATATTTT.

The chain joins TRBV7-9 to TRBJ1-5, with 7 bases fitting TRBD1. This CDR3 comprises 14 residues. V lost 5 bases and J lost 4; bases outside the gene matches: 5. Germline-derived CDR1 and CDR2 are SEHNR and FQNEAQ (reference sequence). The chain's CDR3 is CASSRTGANQPQHF. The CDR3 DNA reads TGTGCCAGCAGCCGAACAGGGGCAAATCAGCCCCAGCATTTT.

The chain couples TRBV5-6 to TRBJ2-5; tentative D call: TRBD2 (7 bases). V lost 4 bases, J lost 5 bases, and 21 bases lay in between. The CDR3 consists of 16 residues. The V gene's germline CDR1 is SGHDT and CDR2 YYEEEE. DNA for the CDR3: TGTGCCAGCAGCGCGGGGTCGGGGGGCCTCCCCGAGACCCAGTACTTC. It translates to CASSAGSGGLPETQYF.